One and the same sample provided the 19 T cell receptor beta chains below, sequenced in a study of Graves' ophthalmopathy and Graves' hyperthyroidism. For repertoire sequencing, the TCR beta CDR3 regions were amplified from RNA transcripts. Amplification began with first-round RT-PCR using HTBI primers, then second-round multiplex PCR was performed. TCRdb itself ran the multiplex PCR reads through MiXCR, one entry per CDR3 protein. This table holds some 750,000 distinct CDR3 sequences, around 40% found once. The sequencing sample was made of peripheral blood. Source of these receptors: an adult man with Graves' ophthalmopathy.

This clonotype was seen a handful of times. CDR3 DNA sequence: TGTGCCAGCAGTGAAGGCTCTAGACAGCCCCAGCATTTT. Protein product: CASSEGSRQPQHF. The chain couples TRBV6-1 to TRBJ1-5, with no clear D. Trimming stripped 1 base from V and 7 bases from J, with 8 bases between. CDR1 is MNHNS, CDR2 SASEGT, per germline. The CDR3 sequence is 13 residues long.

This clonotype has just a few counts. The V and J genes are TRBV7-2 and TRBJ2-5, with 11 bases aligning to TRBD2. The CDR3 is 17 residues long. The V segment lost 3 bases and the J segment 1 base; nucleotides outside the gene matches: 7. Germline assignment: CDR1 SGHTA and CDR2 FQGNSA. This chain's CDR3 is CASSLASGGLSQETQYF. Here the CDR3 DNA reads TGTGCCAGCAGCTTGGCTAGCGGGGGGCTATCCCAAGAGACCCAGTACTTC. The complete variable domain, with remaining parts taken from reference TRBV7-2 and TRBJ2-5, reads GAGVSQSPSNKVTEKGKDVELRCDPISGHTALYWYRQSLGQGLEFLIYFQGNSAPDKSGLPSDRFSAERTGGSVSTLTIQRTQQEDSAVYLCASSLASGGLSQETQYFGPGTRLLVL.

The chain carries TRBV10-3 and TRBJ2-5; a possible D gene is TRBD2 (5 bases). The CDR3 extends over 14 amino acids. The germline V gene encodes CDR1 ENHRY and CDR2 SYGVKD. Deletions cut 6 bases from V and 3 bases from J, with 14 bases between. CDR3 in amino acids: CAISGGSTKETQYF. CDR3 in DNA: TGTGCCATCAGCGGCGGGTCGACCAAAGAGACCCAGTACTTC.

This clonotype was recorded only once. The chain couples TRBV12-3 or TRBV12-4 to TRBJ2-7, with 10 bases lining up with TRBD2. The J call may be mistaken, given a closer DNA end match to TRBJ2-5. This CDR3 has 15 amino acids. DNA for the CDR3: TGTGCCAGCAGTTTACAAGCGGGGGGGGGAGAGACCCAGTACTTC. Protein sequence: CASSLQAGGGETQYF.

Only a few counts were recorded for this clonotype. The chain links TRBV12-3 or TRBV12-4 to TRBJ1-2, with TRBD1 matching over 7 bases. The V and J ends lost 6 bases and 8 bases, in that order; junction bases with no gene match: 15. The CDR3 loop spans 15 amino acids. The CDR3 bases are TGTGCCAGCAGCCGCCTTGAAGCAGGGGGGATAGGCTACACCTTC. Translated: CASSRLEAGGIGYTF.

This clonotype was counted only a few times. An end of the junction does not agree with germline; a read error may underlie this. CDR3 sequence reads: CASSSHRGLTEAFF. In DNA, the CDR3 is TGTGCCAGCAGTTCACACAGGGGGCTCACTGAAGCTTTCTTT. The rearrangement uses TRBV10-3 and TRBJ1-1, with 9 nucleotides matching TRBD1. The germline V gene encodes CDR1 ENHRY and CDR2 SYGVKD. The CDR3 extends over 14 amino acids.

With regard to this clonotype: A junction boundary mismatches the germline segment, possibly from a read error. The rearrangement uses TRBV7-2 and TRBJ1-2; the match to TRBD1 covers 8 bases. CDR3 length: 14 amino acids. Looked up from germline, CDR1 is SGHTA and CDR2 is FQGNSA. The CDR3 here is CASSQVGQGNGYTF. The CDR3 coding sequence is TGCGCCAGCAGCCAAGTCGGACAGGGTAATGGCTACACCTTC.

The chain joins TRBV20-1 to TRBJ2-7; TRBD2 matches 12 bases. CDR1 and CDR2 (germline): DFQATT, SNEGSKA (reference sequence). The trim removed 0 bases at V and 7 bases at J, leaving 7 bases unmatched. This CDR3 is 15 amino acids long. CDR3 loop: CSARDAGLAGNEQYF. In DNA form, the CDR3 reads TGCAGTGCTAGAGACGCTGGACTAGCGGGAAATGAGCAGTACTTC.

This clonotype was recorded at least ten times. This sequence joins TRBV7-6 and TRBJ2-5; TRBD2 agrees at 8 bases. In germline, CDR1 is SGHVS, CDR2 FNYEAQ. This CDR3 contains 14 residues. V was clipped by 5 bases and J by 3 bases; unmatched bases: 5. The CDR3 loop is CASSQGLVKETQYF. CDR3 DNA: TGTGCCAGCAGCCAGGGACTAGTGAAAGAGACCCAGTACTTC.

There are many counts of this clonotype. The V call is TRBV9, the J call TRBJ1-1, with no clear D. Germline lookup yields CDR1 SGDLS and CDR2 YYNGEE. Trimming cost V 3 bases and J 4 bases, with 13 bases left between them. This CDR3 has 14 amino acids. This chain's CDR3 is CASSGAFGSTEAFF. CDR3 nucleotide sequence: TGTGCCAGCAGCGGGGCTTTTGGGAGCACTGAAGCTTTCTTT.

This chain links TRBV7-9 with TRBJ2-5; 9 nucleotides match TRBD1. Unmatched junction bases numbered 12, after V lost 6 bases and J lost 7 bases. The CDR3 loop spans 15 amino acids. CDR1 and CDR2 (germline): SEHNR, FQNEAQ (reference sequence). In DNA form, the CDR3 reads TGTGCCAGCAGTCGCCGGGGACAGGGTGGAGGGACCCAGTACTTC. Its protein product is CASSRRGQGGGTQYF.

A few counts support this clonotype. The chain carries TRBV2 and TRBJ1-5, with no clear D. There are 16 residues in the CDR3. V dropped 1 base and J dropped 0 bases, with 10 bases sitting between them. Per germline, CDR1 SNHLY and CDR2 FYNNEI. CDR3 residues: CASSEVYPVSNQPQHF. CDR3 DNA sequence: TGTGCCAGCAGTGAAGTCTACCCCGTTAGCAATCAGCCCCAGCATTTT.

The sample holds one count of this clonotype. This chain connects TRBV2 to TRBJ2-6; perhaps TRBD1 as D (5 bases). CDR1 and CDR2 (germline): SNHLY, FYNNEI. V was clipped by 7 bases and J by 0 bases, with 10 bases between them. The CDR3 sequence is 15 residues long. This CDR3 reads CASTAGSSGANVLTF. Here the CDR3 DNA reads TGTGCCAGCACTGCAGGGTCCTCTGGGGCCAACGTCCTGACTTTC.

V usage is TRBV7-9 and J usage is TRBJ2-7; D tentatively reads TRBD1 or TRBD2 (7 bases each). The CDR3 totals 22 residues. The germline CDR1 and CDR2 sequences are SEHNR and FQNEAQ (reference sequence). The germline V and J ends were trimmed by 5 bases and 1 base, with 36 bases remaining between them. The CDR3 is CASSPSRTGTAGMWRLSYEQYF. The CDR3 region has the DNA TGTGCCAGCAGCCCCTCAAGAACCGGGACAGCGGGGATGTGGCGGTTGTCCTACGAGCAGTACTTC.

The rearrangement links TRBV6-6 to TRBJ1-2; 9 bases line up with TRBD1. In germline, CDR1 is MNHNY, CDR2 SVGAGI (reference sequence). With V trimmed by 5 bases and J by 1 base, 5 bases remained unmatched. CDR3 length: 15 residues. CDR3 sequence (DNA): TGTGCCAGCAGTAAGGGACAGGGCCTTAACTATGGCTACACCTTC. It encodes CASSKGQGLNYGYTF.

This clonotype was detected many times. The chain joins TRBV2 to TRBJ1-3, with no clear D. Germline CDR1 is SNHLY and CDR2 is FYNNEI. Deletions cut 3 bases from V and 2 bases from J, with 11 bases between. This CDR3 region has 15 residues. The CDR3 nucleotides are TGTGCCAGCAGTGAGGAGGCAAGAACTGGAAACACCATATATTTT. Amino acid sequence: CASSEEARTGNTIYF.

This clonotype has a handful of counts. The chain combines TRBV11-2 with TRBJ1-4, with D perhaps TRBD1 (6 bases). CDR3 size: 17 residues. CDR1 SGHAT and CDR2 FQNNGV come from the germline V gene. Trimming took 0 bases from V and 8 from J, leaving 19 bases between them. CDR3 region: CASSLEITWTDSEKLFF. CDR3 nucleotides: TGTGCCAGCAGCTTAGAAATTACATGGACAGATTCCGAAAAACTGTTTTTT.

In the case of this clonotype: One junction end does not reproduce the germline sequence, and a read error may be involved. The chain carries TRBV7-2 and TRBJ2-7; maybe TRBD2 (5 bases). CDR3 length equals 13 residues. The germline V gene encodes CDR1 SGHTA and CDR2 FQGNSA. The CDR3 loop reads CASRSLGSYEQYF. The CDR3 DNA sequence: TGCGCCAGCAGGTCCCTAGGGAGCTACGAGCAGTACTTC.

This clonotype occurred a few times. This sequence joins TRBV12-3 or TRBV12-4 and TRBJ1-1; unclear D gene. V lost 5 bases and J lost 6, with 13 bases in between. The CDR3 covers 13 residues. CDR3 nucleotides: TGTGCCAGCAGTCCCGGAGGGTACGCTGAAGCTTTCTTT. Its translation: CASSPGGYAEAFF.